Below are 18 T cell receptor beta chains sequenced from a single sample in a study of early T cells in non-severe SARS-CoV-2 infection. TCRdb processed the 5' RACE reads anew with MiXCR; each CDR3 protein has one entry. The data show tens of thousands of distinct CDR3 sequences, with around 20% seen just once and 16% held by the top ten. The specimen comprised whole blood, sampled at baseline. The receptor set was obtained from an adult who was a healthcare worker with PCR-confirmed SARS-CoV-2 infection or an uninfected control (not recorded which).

The CDR3 region has the DNA TGTGCCAGCAGTTTAGCTGCGGGGGCCCCCGGGGAGCTGTTTTTT. It codes for CASSLAAGAPGELFF. The gene calls are TRBV12-3 or TRBV12-4 and TRBJ2-2; possibly TRBD2 for D (7 bases). V lost 0 bases, J lost 6 bases, and 11 bases lay in between. This CDR3 region has 15 residues.

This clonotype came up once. The CDR3 DNA is TGCAGTGCTAGAGAGGTACAGGGCCATCAGCCCCAGCATTTT. Protein: CSAREVQGHQPQHF. The chain is built from TRBV20-1 and TRBJ1-5; tentatively, D is TRBD1 (6 bases). This CDR3 spans 14 amino acids. The V end was cut by 0 bases, the J end by 5 bases, with 11 bases between. Per the germline V gene, CDR1 is DFQATT and CDR2 is SNEGSKA (reference sequence).

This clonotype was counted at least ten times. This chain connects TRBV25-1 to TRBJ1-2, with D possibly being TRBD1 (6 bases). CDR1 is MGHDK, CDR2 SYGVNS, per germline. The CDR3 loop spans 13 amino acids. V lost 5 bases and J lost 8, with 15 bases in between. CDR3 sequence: CASSQGIGRGYTF. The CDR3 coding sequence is TGTGCCAGCAGTCAGGGGATTGGGCGCGGCTACACCTTC.

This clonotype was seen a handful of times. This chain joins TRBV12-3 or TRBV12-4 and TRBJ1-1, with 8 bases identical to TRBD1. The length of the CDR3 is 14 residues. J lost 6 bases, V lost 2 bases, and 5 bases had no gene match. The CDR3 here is CASSLYRGWSEAFF. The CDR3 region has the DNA TGTGCCAGCAGTTTATACAGGGGGTGGTCTGAAGCTTTCTTT.

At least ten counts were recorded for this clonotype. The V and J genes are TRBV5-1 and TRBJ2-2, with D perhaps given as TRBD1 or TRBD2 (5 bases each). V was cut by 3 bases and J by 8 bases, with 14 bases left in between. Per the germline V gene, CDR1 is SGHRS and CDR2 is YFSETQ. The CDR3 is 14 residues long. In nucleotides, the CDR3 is TGCGCCAGCAGCTCAACTCAGGGAGCTGGGGAGCTGTTTTTT. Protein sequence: CASSSTQGAGELFF.

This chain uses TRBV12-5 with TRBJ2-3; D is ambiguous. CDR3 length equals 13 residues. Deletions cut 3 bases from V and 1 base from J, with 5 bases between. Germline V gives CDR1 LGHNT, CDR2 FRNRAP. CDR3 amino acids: CASGLGRTDTQYF. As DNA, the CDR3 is TGTGCTAGTGGTTTAGGGCGCACAGATACGCAGTATTTT.

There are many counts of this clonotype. CDR3 coding DNA: TGTGCCACATCCCGGAGTGGTGACACTGAAGCTTTCTTT. It codes for CATSRSGDTEAFF. V and J are TRBV9 and TRBJ1-1; no clear D. The CDR3 covers 13 residues. Looked up from germline, CDR1 is SGDLS and CDR2 is YYNGEE. V was pared by 9 bases and J by 3 bases, with 15 bases between.

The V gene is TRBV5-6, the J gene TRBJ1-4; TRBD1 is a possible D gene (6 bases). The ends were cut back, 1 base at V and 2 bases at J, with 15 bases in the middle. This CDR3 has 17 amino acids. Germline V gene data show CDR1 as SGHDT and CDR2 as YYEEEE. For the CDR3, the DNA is TGTGCCAGCAGCTTGATGGCAGGGGTGACGACTAATGAAAAACTGTTTTTT. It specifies CASSLMAGVTTNEKLFF.

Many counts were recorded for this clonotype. The CDR3 nucleotides read TGCGCCAGCAGGTCACAGGGGGGTAACTATGGCTACACCTTC. It encodes CASRSQGGNYGYTF. V and J are TRBV4-1 and TRBJ1-2, with 8 bases matching TRBD1. The CDR3 extends over 14 amino acids. The junction had 4 bases not matched to a gene; V was cut back by 6 bases and J by 1 base. CDR1 and CDR2 (germline): MGHRA, YSYEKL.

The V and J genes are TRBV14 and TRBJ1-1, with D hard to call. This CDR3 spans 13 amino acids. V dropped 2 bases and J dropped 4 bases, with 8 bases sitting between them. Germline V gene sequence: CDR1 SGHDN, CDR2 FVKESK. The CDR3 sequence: CASSQMPGTEAFF. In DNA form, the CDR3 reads TGTGCCAGCAGCCAAATGCCCGGCACTGAAGCTTTCTTT.

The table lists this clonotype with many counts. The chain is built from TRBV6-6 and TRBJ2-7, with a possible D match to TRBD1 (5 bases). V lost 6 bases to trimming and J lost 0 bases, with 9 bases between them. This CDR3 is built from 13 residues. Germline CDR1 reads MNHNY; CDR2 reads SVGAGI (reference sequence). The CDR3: CASRQVSSYEQYF. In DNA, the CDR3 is TGTGCCAGCAGACAGGTTTCCTCCTACGAGCAGTACTTC.

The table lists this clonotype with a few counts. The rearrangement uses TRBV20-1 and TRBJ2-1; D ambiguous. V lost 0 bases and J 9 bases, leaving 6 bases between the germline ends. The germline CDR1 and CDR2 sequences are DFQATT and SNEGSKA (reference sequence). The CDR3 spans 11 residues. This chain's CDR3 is CSARDPPEQFF. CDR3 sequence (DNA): TGCAGTGCTAGAGATCCCCCTGAGCAGTTCTTC.

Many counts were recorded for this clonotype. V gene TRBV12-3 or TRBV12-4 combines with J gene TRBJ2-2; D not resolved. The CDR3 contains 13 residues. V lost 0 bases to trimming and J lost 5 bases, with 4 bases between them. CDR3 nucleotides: TGTGCCAGCAGTTTAGCCGGGACCGGGGAGCTGTTTTTT. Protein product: CASSLAGTGELFF.

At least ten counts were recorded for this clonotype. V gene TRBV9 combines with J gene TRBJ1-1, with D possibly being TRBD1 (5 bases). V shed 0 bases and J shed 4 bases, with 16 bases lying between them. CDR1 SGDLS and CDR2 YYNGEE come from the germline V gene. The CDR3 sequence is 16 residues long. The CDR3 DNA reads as TGTGCCAGCAGCGTAGATGGTCGAGGGGATGGCACTGAAGCTTTCTTT. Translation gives CASSVDGRGDGTEAFF.

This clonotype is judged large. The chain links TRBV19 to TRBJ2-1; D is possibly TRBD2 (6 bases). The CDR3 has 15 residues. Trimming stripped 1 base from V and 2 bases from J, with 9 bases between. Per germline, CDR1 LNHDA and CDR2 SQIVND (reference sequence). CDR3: CASSIAGVAYNEQFF. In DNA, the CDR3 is TGTGCCAGTAGTATAGCGGGGGTCGCCTACAATGAGCAGTTCTTC. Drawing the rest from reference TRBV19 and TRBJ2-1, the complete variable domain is DGGITQSPKYLFRKEGQNVTLSCEQNLNHDAMYWYRQDPGQGLRLIYYSQIVNDFQKGDIAEGYSVSREKKESFPLTVTSAQKNPTAFYLCASSIAGVAYNEQFFGPGTRLTVL.

The CDR3 nucleotides read TGTGCCAGCAGTTTGGGGATGCATCAGCCCCAGCATTTT. This gives the protein CASSLGMHQPQHF. The rearrangement links TRBV27 to TRBJ1-5; D is unclear. The CDR3 consists of 13 residues. Trimming left V 3 bases short and J 5 bases short, with 8 bases between. Germline V gene sequence: CDR1 MNHEY, CDR2 SMNVEV (reference sequence).

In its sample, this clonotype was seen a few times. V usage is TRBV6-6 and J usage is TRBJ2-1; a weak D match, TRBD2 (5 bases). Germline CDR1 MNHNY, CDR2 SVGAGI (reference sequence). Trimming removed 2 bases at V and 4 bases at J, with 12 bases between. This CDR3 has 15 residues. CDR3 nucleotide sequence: TGTGCCAGCAGTTACAGGGTAGCGCAGTACAATGAGCAGTTCTTC. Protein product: CASSYRVAQYNEQFF.

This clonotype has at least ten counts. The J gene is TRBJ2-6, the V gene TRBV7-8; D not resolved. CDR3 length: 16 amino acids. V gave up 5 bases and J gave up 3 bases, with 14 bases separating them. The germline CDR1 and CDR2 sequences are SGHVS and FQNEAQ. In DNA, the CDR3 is TGTGCCAGCAGCCGCCTATCCGGTGGTGGGGCCAACGTCCTGACTTTC. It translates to CASSRLSGGGANVLTF.